This T cell receptor (beta chain) was found in a study of CD8+ T cells in alopecia areata. Study conclusions and caveats: Since there was just one nonresponder, nobody can yet say how baseline CD8+ expansion ties to response.

The authors extracted RNA and reverse transcribed it into cDNA as the sequencing template. The data were produced by immunoSEQ multiplex PCR, yet TCRdb's version contains in-frame clones alone and is incomplete. This table has around 100,000 clones, more than 75% appearing once. Germline V gives CDR1 MGHRA, CDR2 YSYEKL. This CDR3 is 17 amino acids long. V lost 0 bases and J 11 bases, leaving 25 bases between the germline ends. Regarding this clone: Its antigen is unidentified.

This sample's treatment: oral pan-JAK inhibitor, 5-10 mg twice daily. It was from alopecia areata patients that lesional scalp punch biopsies and peripheral blood were collected. The V call is TRBV4-1, the J call TRBJ1-1, with unresolved D. Sequences were derived from CD8+ T cells sorted from blood, sampled at approximately week 34, from a patient treated with tofacitinib. The receptor comes from a human donor with alopecia areata. The CDR3 loop reads CASSQDASRERSVRAFF. CDR3 nucleotides: TGCGCCAGCAGCCAAGATGCGTCTCGAGAAAGATCCGTGCGGGCTTTCTTT.